This T cell receptor beta chain emerged from a study of patients and donors after allogeneic stem cell transplantation (TCRdb year 2020). The library was generated by RT-PCR. The listed sequencing device is NextSeq 550. TCRdb itself trimmed the public reads at Q25 with fastp, ran MiXCR and retained productive beta chains. Every distinct CDR3 protein forms one entry, paired with its most common genes and DNA. This sample holds about a million distinct CDR3 sequences; about 20% were observed only once. The biggest ten clones account for around 5.5% of the sample. Per the germline V gene, MRHNA is the CDR1 and SNTAGT is the CDR2. Trimming at the junction amounts to 3 bases on V and 1 base on J, and the germline ends lie 9 bases apart. The CDR3 numbers 14 residues from cysteine through phenylalanine. Just CDR3 DNA is preserved here, 42 bases in frame from base 1. Remarks on this clonotype: Its specific antigen is unknown. Per-base quality was not reported, and no clone a single base away is much larger than it.

Sample: blood, either unsorted or a sorted T cell fraction (not recorded which). The rearrangement combines TRBV6-4 with TRBJ1-1, and perhaps TRBD1 as D gene, on 5 matching bases. This sequence originates from a human donor who was either an allogeneic HSCT recipient or a stem cell or donor lymphocyte infusion donor (not recorded which). It is not recorded whose cells these are; they may come from a transplant donor. The CDR3 amino acid sequence is: CASSEFQGNTEAFF. Here is the DNA: TGTGCCAGCAGTGAATTCCAGGGGAACACTGAAGCTTTCTTT.